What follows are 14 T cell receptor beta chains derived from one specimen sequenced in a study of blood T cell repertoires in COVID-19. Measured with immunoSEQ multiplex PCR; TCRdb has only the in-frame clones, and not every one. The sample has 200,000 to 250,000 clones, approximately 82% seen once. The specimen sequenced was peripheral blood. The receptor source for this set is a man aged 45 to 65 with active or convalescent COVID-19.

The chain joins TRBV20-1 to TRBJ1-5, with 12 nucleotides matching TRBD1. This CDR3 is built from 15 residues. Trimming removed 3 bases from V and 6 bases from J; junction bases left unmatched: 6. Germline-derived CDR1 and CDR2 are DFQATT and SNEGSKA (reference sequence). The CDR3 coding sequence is TGCAGTGCTAGTTGGGGGACAGGGGGCCGTCAGCCCCAGCATTTT. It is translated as CSASWGTGGRQPQHF.

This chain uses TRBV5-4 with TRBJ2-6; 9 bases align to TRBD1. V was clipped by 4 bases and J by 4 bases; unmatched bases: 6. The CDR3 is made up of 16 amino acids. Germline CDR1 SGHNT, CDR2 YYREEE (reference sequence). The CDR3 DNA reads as TGTGCCAGCAGCATAAACAGGGGGCACGGGGCCAACGTCCTGACTTTC. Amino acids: CASSINRGHGANVLTF.

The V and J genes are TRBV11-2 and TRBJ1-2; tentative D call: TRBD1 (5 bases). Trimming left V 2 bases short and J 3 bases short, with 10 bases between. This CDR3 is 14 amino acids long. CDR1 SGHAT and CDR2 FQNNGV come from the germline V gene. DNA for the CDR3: TGTGCCAGCAGCTTATCTGGCAGGGACTATGGCTACACCTTC. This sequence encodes CASSLSGRDYGYTF. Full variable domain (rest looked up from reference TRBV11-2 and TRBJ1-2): EAGVAQSPRYKIIEKRQSVAFWCNPISGHATLYWYQQILGQGPKLLIQFQNNGVVDDSQLPKDRFSAERLKGVDSTLKIQPAKLEDSAVYLCASSLSGRDYGYTFGSGTRLTVV.

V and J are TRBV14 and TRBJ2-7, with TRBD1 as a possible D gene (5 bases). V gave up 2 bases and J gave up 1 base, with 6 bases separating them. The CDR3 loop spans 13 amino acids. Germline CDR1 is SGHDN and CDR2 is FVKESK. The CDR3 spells CASSQRTSYEQYF. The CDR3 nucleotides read TGTGCCAGCAGCCAAAGGACATCCTACGAGCAGTACTTC. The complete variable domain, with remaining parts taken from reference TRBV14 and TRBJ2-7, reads EAGVTQFPSHSVIEKGQTVTLRCDPISGHDNLYWYRRVMGKEIKFLLHFVKESKQDESGMPNNRFLAERTGGTYSTLKVQPAELEDSGVYFCASSQRTSYEQYFGPGTRLTVT.

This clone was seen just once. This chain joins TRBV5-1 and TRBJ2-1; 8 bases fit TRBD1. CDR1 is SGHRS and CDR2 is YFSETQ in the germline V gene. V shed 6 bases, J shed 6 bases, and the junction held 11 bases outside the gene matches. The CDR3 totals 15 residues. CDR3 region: CASNPSPGGLNEQFF. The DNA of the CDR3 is TGCGCCAGCAACCCCTCTCCAGGGGGCCTCAATGAGCAGTTCTTC.

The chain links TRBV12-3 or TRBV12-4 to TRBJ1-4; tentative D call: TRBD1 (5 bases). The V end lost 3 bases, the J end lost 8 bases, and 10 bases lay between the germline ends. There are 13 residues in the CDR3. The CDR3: CASSFWGGEKLFF. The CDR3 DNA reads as TGTGCCAGCAGTTTCTGGGGCGGAGAAAAACTGTTTTTT.

CDR3 DNA: TGCGCCAGCAGCTCGACAGGTGATGGCTACACCTTC. It is translated as CASSSTGDGYTF. The chain links TRBV5-1 to TRBJ1-2; D possibly corresponds to TRBD1 (6 bases). V was trimmed by 3 bases and J by 6 bases, leaving 9 bases between them. The CDR3 is 12 residues long. Per germline, CDR1 SGHRS and CDR2 YFSETQ.

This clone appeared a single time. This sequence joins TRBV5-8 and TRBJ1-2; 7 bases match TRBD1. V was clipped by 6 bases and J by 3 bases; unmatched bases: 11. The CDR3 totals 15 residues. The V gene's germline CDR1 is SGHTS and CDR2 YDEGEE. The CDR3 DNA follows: TGTGCCAGCACCCCGGGGCCGGACAGGTACTATGGCTACACCTTC. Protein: CASTPGPDRYYGYTF.

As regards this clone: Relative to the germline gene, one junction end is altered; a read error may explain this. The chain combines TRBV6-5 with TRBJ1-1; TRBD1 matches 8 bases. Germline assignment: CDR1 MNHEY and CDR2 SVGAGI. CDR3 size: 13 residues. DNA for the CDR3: TGTGCCAGCAGTTCACCCGGGACAGGAGAAATACTCTTT. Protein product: CASSSPGTGEILF.

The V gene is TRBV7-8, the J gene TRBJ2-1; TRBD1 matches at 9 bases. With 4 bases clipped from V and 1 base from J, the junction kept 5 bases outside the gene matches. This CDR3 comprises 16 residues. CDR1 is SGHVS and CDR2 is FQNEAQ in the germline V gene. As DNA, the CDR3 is TGTGCCAGCAGCTCCCGGACAGGGGAGTCCTACAATGAGCAGTTCTTC. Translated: CASSSRTGESYNEQFF.

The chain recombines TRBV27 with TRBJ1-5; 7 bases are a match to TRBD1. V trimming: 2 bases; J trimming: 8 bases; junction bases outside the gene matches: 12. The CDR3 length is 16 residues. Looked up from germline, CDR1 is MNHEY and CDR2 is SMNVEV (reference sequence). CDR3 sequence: CASSLMGQRPFEPQHF. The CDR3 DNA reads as TGTGCCAGCAGTTTAATGGGACAGCGGCCCTTTGAGCCCCAGCATTTT.

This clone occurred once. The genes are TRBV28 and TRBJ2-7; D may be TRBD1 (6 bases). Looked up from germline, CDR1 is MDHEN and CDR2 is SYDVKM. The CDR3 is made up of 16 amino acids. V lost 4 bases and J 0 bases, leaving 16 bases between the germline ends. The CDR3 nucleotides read TGTGCCAGCAGTTATAACAGGGCCCCGAGCTCCTACGAGCAGTACTTC. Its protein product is CASSYNRAPSSYEQYF.

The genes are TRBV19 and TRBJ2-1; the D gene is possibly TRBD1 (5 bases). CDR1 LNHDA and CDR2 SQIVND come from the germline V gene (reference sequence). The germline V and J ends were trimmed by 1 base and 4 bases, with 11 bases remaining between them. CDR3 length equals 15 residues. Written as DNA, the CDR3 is TGTGCCAGTAGTATAGGGCTATCAGGGTACAATGAGCAGTTCTTC. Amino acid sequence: CASSIGLSGYNEQFF.

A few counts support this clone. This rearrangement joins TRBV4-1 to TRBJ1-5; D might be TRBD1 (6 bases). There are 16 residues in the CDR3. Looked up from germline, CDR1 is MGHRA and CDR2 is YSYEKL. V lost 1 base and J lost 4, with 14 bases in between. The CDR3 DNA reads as TGCGCCAGCAGCCAAGGCCCCCAGGGGCCAAATCAGCCCCAGCATTTT. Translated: CASSQGPQGPNQPQHF.